This entry describes one TCR beta chain. Antigen: not known. The junction departs from germline at one end; a sequencing error may be responsible. This CDR3 spans 16 amino acids. Germline CDR1 SGHDT, CDR2 YYEEEE. The sample comes from a study of cytomegalovirus exposure and HLA in healthy donors. Study-wide findings and caveats: Among immune exposure information, only CMV serostatus was available. DRB1 showed the most TCR associations and HLA-C the fewest in a later analysis, as rates varied by HLA locus. In an earlier analysis, about 90% or about 30%: the productive usage of most TCR beta V segments. Cytomegalovirus status was reportedly diagnosed by the classifier with high sensitivity and specificity.

The PCR ran on 60 Vbeta and 13 Jbeta primers. The assay was immunoSEQ multiplex PCR, and TCRdb's table has in-frame clones only and misses some. The data hold 130,000 to 150,000 clones, with more than 75% observed a single time. The V and J genes are TRBV5-6 and TRBJ2-1; 9 positions match TRBD1. The source is a male donor in good health and CMV-seronegative. The sequenced material came from PBMCs. For the CDR3, the DNA is TGTGCCAGCAGGTTGGGGGGACAGGGATTTTACAATGAGCAGTTCTTC. Amino acids: CASRLGGQGFYNEQFF.